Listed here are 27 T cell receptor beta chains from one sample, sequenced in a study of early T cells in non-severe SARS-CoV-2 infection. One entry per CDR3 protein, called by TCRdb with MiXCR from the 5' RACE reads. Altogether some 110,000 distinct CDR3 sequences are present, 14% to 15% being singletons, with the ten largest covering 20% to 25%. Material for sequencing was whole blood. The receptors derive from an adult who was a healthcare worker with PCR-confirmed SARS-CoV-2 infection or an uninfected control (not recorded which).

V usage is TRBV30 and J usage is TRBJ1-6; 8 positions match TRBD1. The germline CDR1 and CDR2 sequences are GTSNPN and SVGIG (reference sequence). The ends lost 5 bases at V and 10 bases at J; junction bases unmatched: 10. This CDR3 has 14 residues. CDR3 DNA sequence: TGTGCCTGGGCCCTTGGACAGGGCAGGTCACCCCTCCACTTT. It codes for CAWALGQGRSPLHF.

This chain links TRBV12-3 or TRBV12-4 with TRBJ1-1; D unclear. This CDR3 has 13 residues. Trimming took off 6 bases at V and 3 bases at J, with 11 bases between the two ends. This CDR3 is CASRTHGHTEAFF. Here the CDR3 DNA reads TGTGCCAGCAGGACACATGGGCACACTGAAGCTTTCTTT.

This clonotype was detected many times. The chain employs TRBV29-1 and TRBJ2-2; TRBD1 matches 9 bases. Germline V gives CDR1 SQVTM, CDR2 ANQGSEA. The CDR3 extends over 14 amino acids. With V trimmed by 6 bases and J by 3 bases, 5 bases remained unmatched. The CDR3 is CSVGQGGYTGELFF. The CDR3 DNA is TGCAGCGTGGGACAGGGAGGATACACCGGGGAGCTGTTTTTT.

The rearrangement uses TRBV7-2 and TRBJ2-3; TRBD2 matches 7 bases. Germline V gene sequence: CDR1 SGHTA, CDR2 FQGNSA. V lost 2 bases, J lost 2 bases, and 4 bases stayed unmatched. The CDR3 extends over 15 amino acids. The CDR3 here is CASSLTGLLTDTQYF. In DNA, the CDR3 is TGTGCCAGCAGCTTAACGGGACTACTCACAGATACGCAGTATTTT.

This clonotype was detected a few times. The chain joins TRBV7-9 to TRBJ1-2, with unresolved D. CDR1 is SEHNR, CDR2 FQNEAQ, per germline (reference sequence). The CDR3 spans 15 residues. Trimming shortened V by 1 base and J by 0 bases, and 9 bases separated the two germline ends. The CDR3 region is CASSLGQAPNYGYTF. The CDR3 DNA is TGTGCCAGCAGCTTAGGGCAGGCTCCTAACTATGGCTACACCTTC.

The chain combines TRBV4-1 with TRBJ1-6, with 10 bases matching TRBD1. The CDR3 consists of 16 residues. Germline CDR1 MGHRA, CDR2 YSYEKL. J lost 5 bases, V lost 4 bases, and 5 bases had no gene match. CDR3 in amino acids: CASSPKGQGDNSPLHF. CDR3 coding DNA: TGCGCCAGCAGCCCGAAAGGACAGGGGGATAATTCACCCCTCCACTTT.

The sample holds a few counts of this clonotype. CDR3 in amino acids: CSVVRISSYNEQFF. The CDR3 region has the DNA TGCAGCGTTGTACGGATCAGCTCCTACAATGAGCAGTTCTTC. This rearrangement joins TRBV29-1 to TRBJ2-1; D unclear. The germline V gene encodes CDR1 SQVTM and CDR2 ANQGSEA. The CDR3 sequence is 14 residues long. V lost 4 bases, J lost 0 bases, and 10 bases lay in between.

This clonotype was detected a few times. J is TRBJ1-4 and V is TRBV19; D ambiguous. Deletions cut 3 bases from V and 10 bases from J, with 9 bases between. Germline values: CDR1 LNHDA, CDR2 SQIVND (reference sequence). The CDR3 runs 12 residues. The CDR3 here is CASSILPGKLFF. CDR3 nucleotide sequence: TGTGCCAGTAGTATTTTACCGGGAAAACTGTTTTTT. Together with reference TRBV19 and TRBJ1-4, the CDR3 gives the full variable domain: DGGITQSPKYLFRKEGQNVTLSCEQNLNHDAMYWYRQDPGQGLRLIYYSQIVNDFQKGDIAEGYSVSREKKESFPLTVTSAQKNPTAFYLCASSILPGKLFFGSGTQLSVL.

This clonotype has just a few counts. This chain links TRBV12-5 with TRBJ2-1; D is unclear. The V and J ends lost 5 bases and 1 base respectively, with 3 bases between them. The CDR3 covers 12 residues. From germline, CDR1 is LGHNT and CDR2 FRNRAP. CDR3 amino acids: CASGPSYNEQFF. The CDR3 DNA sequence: TGTGCTAGTGGTCCATCCTACAATGAGCAGTTCTTC. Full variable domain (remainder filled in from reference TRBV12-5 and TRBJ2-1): DARVTQTPRHKVTEMGQEVTMRCQPILGHNTVFWYRQTMMQGLELLAYFRNRAPLDDSGMPKDRFSAEMPDATLATLKIQPSEPRDSAVYFCASGPSYNEQFFGPGTRLTVL.

The CDR3 protein is CASSLLTGMSDIQYF. DNA for the CDR3: TGTGCCAGCAGCTTATTAACGGGGATGTCGGACATTCAGTACTTC. The chain recombines TRBV7-9 with TRBJ2-4; TRBD2 is a possible D gene (5 bases). The CDR3 consists of 15 residues. Germline assignment: CDR1 SEHNR and CDR2 FQNEAQ (reference sequence). Trimming cost V 2 bases and J 8 bases, with 16 bases left between them.

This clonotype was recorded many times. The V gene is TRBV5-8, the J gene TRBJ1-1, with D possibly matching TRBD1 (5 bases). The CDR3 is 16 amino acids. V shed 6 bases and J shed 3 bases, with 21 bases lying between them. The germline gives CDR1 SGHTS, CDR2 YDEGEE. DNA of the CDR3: TGTGCCAGCATCAGCCAGGAGGGACTTAGGGACACTGAAGCTTTCTTT. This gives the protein CASISQEGLRDTEAFF.

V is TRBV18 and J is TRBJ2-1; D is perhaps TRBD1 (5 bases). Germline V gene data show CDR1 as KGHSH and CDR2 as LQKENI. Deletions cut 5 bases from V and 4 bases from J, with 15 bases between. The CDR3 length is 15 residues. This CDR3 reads CASSASGNPYNEQFF. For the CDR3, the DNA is TGTGCCAGCTCAGCCTCAGGGAACCCTTACAATGAGCAGTTCTTC.

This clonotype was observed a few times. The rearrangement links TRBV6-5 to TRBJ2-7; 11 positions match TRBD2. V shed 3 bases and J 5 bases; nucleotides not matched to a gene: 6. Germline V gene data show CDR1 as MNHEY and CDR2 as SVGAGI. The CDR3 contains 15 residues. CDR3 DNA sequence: TGTGCCAGCAGTTATAGACTAGCGGGGATCAACGAGCAGTACTTC. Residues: CASSYRLAGINEQYF.

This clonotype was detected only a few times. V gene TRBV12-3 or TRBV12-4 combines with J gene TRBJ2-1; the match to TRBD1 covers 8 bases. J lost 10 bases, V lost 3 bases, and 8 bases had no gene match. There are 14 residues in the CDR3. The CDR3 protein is CASSFVVPGGEQFF. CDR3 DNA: TGTGCCAGCAGTTTCGTTGTTCCAGGGGGCGAGCAGTTCTTC.

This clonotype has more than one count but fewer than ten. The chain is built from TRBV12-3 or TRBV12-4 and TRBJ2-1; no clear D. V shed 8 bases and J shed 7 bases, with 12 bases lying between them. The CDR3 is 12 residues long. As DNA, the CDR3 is TGTGCCAGCCGCCCGGTGGGGAATGAGCAGTTCTTC. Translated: CASRPVGNEQFF.

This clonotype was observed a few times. CDR3 residues: CSVEENRGSGELFF. CDR3 in DNA: TGCAGCGTGGAGGAGAACAGGGGCAGCGGGGAGCTGTTTTTT. The V call is TRBV29-1, the J call TRBJ2-2; 7 bases align to TRBD1. Germline CDR1 is SQVTM and CDR2 is ANQGSEA. J was trimmed by 7 bases and V by 6 bases; bases with no gene match: 11. CDR3 length: 14 amino acids.

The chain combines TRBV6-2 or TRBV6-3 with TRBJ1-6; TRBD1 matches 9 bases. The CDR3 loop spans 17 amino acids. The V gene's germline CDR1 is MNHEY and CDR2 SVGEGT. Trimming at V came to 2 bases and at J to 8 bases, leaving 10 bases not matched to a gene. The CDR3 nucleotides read TGTGCCAGCAGTTACACGATCCCGGGACAGGGAGATTCACCCCTCCACTTT. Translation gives CASSYTIPGQGDSPLHF.

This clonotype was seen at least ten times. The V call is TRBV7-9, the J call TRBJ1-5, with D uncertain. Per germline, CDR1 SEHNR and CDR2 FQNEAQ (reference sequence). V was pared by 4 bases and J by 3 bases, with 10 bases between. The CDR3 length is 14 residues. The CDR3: CASSSTHINQPQHF. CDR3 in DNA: TGTGCCAGCAGCTCCACGCACATCAATCAGCCCCAGCATTTT. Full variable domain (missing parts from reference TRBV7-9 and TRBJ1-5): DTGVSQNPRHKITKRGQNVTFRCDPISEHNRLYWYRQTLGQGPEFLTYFQNEAQLEKSRLLSDRFSAERPKGSFSTLEIQRTEQGDSAMYLCASSSTHINQPQHFGDGTRLSIL.

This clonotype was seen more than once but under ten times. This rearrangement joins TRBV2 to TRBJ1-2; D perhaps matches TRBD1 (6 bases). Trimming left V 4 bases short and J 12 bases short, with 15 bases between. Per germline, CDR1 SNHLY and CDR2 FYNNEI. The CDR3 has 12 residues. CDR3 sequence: CASSVGGIGDTF. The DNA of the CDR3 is TGTGCCAGCAGTGTAGGGGGAATCGGAGACACCTTC.

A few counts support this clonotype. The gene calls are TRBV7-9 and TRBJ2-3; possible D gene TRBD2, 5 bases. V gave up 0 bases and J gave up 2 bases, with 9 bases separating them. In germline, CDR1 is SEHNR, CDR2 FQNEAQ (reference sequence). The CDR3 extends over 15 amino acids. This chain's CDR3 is CASSLANGITDTQYF. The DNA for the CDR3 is TGTGCCAGCAGCTTAGCTAACGGGATCACAGATACGCAGTATTTT.

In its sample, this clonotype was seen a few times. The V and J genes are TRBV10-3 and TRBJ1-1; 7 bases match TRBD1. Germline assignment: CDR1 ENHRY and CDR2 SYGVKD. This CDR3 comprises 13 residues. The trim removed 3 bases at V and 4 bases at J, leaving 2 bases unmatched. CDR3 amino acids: CAISEQGRTEAFF. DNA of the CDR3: TGTGCCATCAGTGAACAGGGGCGCACTGAAGCTTTCTTT.

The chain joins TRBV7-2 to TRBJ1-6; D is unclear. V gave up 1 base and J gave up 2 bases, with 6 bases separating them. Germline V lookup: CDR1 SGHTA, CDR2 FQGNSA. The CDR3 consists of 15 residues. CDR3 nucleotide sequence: TGTGCCAGCAGCTTAGATCGCACCTATAATTCACCCCTCCACTTT. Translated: CASSLDRTYNSPLHF.

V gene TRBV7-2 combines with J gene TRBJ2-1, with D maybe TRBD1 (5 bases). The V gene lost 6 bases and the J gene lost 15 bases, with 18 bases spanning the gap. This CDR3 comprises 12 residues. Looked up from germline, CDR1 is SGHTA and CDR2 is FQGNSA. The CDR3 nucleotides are TGTGCCAGCAGATCAATAGGGGATGTGGGGTTCTTC. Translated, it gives CASRSIGDVGFF. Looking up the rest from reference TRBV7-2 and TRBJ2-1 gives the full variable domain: GAGVSQSPSNKVTEKGKDVELRCDPISGHTALYWYRQSLGQGLEFLIYFQGNSAPDKSGLPSDRFSAERTGGSVSTLTIQRTQQEDSAVYLCASRSIGDVGFFGPGTRLTVL.

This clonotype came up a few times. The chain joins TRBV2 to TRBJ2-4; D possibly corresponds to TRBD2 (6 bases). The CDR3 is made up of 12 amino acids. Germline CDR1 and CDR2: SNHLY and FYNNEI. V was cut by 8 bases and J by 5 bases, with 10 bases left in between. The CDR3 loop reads CASAGWENIQYF. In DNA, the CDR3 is TGTGCCAGCGCGGGATGGGAAAACATTCAGTACTTC.

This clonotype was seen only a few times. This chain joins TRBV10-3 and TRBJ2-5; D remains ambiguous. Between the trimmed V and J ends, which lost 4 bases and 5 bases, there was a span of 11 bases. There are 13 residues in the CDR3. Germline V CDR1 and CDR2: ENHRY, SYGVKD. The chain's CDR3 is CAISAGPGETQYF. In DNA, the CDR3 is TGTGCCATCAGTGCAGGCCCCGGGGAGACCCAGTACTTC.

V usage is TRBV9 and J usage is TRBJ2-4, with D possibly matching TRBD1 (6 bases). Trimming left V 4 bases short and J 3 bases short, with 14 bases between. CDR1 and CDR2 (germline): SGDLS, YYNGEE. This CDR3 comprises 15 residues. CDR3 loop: CASSPSGERKNIQYF. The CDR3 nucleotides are TGTGCCAGCAGCCCCTCAGGGGAACGCAAAAACATTCAGTACTTC.

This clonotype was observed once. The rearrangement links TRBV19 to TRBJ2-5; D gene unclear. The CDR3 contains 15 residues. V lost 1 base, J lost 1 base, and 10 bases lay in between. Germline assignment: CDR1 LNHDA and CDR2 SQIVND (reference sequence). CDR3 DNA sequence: TGTGCCAGTAGTATAGCCGGACGTCGCCAAGAGACCCAGTACTTC. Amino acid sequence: CASSIAGRRQETQYF.